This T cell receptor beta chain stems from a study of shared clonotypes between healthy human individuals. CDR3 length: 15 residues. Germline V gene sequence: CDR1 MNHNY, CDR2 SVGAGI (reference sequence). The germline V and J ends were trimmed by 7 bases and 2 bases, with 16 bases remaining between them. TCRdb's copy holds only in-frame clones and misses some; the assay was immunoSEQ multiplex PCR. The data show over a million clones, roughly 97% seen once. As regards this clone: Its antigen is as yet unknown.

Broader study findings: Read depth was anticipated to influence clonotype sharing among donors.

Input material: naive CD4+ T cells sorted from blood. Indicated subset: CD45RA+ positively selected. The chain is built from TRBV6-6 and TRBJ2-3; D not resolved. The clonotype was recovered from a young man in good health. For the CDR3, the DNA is TGTGCCAGCATCAGTGGATCATGGATCACAGATACGCAGTATTTT. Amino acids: CASISGSWITDTQYF.